A selection of T cell receptor beta chains follows, all from one sample in a study of T cell repertoires in cytomegalovirus infection. TCRdb recomputed calls from the reads with MiXCR, one row per CDR3 protein. The profile shows 490,000 or so distinct CDR3 sequences, roughly 10% of them singletons. Sequenced sample: PBMCs. These receptors originate from a human donor in good health (CMV status not recorded). Some clones in this sample may be carry-over from other donors' samples. Each CDR3 is given with its conserved first and last residue. D genes are given only for firm matches. The listing skips clone size in some rows; elsewhere it reads once, few, many or a size class.

d_call | j_call | clone_size | v_call | cdr3_nt | cdr3_aa
. | TRBJ2-3 | many | TRBV6-6 | TGTGCCAGCAGTTACCCTGAGGCAGATACGCAGTATTTT | CASSYPEADTQYF
. | TRBJ2-5 | . | TRBV14 | TGTGCCAGCAGCCAAGTTTCAGCAGCCCAAGAGACCCAGTACTTC | CASSQVSAAQETQYF
TRBD2 | TRBJ2-1 | few | TRBV28 | TGTGCCAGCACCACGACTAGCGTTTATGAGCAGTTCTTC | CASTTTSVYEQFF
. | TRBJ2-1 | few | TRBV18 | TGTGCCAGCTCAGGGGGCATCTACAATGAGCAGTTCTTC | CASSGGIYNEQFF
TRBD2 | TRBJ2-3 | few | TRBV5-1 | TGCGCCAGCAGCTCCGAGCGGGGGCCCACAGATACGCAGTATTTT | CASSSERGPTDTQYF
TRBD2 | TRBJ2-7 | many | TRBV28 | TGTGCCAGCAGTTTGAGCCTAGCGGGCTCCTACGAGCAGTACTTC | CASSLSLAGSYEQYF
. | TRBJ2-3 | few | TRBV11-1 | TGTGCCAGCAGCCGATGGAGAACGGGTACGCAGTATTTT | CASSRWRTGTQYF
TRBD2 | TRBJ2-1 | once | TRBV6-6 | TGTGCCAGCAGTTACCCGAAACCCGGGGGGACTAGCGGGAGGGCGCACAATGAGCAGTTCTTC | CASSYPKPGGTSGRAHNEQFF
. | TRBJ2-7 | . | TRBV20-1 | TGCAGTGCTAGATCCTCAGGGGACGGCGAGCAGTACTTC | CSARSSGDGEQYF
. | TRBJ1-4 | few | TRBV7-6 | TGTGCCAGCAGCTCGGTTGCAACTAATGAAAAACTGTTTTTT | CASSSVATNEKLFF
TRBD1 | TRBJ2-2 | few | TRBV5-1 | TGCGCCAGCGCTCACAGGGGACGGACCGGGGAGCTGTTTTTT | CASAHRGRTGELFF
TRBD1 | TRBJ1-5 | many | TRBV7-8 | TGTGCCAGCAGCTTGGAAACCGGGACAGCTAATCAGCCCCAGCATTTT | CASSLETGTANQPQHF
TRBD1 | TRBJ1-1 | . | TRBV5-1 | TGCGCCAGCAGCCTCTCCGGGACAGGGGGCAGGAGGACTGAAGCTTTCTTT | CASSLSGTGGRRTEAFF
. | TRBJ2-1 | few | TRBV14 | TGTGCCAGCAGGCTGCAACAGGGTGCTGAGCAGTTCTTC | CASRLQQGAEQFF
TRBD2 | TRBJ2-7 | many | TRBV12-3/TRBV12-4 | TGTGCCAGCAGTCCCCGGATTGAGCGGGGGTCCTACGAGCAGTACTTC | CASSPRIERGSYEQYF
. | TRBJ1-2 | many | TRBV7-2 | TGTGCCAGCAGCTTAGTTCATTATGGAGGCTACACCTTC | CASSLVHYGGYTF
. | TRBJ2-7 | many | TRBV28 | TGTGCCAGCAGTTTCATGGTATCCGAGCAGTACTTC | CASSFMVSEQYF
. | TRBJ2-3 | many | TRBV6-1 | TGTGCCAGCAGTGACCAGGGTCCGGATACGCAGTATTTT | CASSDQGPDTQYF
TRBD2 | TRBJ2-3 | many | TRBV28 | TGTGCCAGCAGTTTATCGTCCAGCGGGAGATTTGCAGATACGCAGTATTTT | CASSLSSSGRFADTQYF
. | TRBJ1-1 | many | TRBV7-3 | TGTGCCAGCAGCTTATTGGGGAACACTGAAGCTTTCTTT | CASSLLGNTEAFF
. | TRBJ2-2 | many | TRBV25-1 | TGTGCCAGCAGTGAATGGGGGGGGGCCCACACCGGGGAGCTGTTTTTT | CASSEWGGAHTGELFF
. | TRBJ1-2 | many | TRBV2 | TGTGCCAGCAGTGTAGGTACAGTGACCTACACCTTC | CASSVGTVTYTF
TRBD1 | TRBJ1-1 | many | TRBV7-6 | TGTGCCAGCAGCCCCCGGACAGGGGAGGGAGTGTCTGAAGCTTTCTTT | CASSPRTGEGVSEAFF
TRBD2 | TRBJ2-2 | few | TRBV29-1 | TGCAGCGTTGTCCCAGCGGGAGAATGGGACACCGGGGAGCTGTTTTTT | CSVVPAGEWDTGELFF
. | TRBJ1-2 | many | TRBV5-1 | TGCGCCAGCAGCACCAGTGGAGCAAACTATGGCTACACCTTC | CASSTSGANYGYTF
. | TRBJ2-7 | many | TRBV28 | TGTGCCAGCAGTCTCCCCCAGTACTACGAGCAGTACTTC | CASSLPQYYEQYF
TRBD1 | TRBJ1-4 | many | TRBV4-1 | TGCGCCAGCAGCCTTACCAGGGGGGAAAAACTGTTTTTT | CASSLTRGEKLFF
TRBD1 | TRBJ2-7 | many | TRBV28 | TGTGCCAGCAGTTTAACCGGGACAGGGGTTGGTTACGAGCAGTACTTC | CASSLTGTGVGYEQYF
TRBD1 | TRBJ1-5 | many | TRBV12-3/TRBV12-4 | TGTGCCAGCAGTCCCACAGGGGGCGCGGTTCAGCCCCAGCATTTT | CASSPTGGAVQPQHF
. | TRBJ1-5 | many | TRBV28 | TGTGCCAGCAGTTTAGGCTGGGGGGGGCAGCCCCAGCATTTT | CASSLGWGGQPQHF
. | TRBJ1-1 | many | TRBV5-1 | TGCGCCAGCAGCCCCCGGGGACACTCGAACACTGAAGCTTTCTTT | CASSPRGHSNTEAFF
. | TRBJ1-1 | . | TRBV7-3 | TGTGCCAGCAGCCCTGGACCCTGGGACACTGAAGCTTTCTTT | CASSPGPWDTEAFF
. | TRBJ2-7 | few | TRBV7-9 | TGTGCCAGCAGCCCAAAGGTCCGGAACGAGCAGTACTTC | CASSPKVRNEQYF
. | TRBJ1-2 | . | TRBV20-1 | TGCAGTGCAACTGGGGAAGGGGATCCCTATGGCTACACCTTC | CSATGEGDPYGYTF
. | TRBJ2-5 | many | TRBV19 | TGTGCCAGTAGTACCACAGGGACCCAGTACTTC | CASSTTGTQYF
TRBD2 | TRBJ2-7 | many | TRBV2 | TGTGCCAGCAGTGTCGTGCTAGCGGGAGGTTCCGAGCAGTACTTC | CASSVVLAGGSEQYF
TRBD2 | TRBJ2-5 | . | TRBV20-1 | TGCAGTGCTAGACTTACTAGCGGGAGGACGTGGGGAGAGACCCAGTACTTC | CSARLTSGRTWGETQYF
. | TRBJ2-7 | many | TRBV12-3/TRBV12-4 | TGTGCCAGCAGTTTAGCCCCCGGGCCCGTTACCTACGAGCAGTACTTC | CASSLAPGPVTYEQYF